The next 21 T cell receptor beta chains were all read from a single sample in a study of shared T cell receptors in the human thymus. The table came from immunoSEQ multiplex PCR; TCRdb's copy has only in-frame clones and leaves some out. The table includes 700,000 or so clones, approximately 85% detected once. The same specimen was also included in a second study, on human thymus T cells.

The sample comprised thymocytes. These TCRs come from a girl under three years old with a congenital heart defect.

This clone occurred a few times. The chain combines TRBV6-5 with TRBJ1-1; TRBD1 might be the D (5 bases). Trimming took 8 bases from V and 5 from J, leaving 21 bases between them. Per the germline V gene, CDR1 is MNHEY and CDR2 is SVGAGI. CDR3 length: 15 residues. CDR3 bases: TGTGCCAGCCGGACTGGCAAGCGGGACGGGACTGAAGCTTTCTTT. Translated, it gives CASRTGKRDGTEAFF.

This clone was observed a single time. V gene TRBV11-3 combines with J gene TRBJ2-1; D gene unclear. V dropped 5 bases and J dropped 5 bases, with 13 bases sitting between them. Germline V gene data show CDR1 as SGHNT and CDR2 as YENEEA. The CDR3 is 14 residues long. CDR3 coding DNA: TGTGCCAGCAGCCGGGTAGTATTGGACAATGAGCAGTTCTTC. Protein product: CASSRVVLDNEQFF.

This clone was recorded once. DNA of the CDR3: TGTGCCAGCAGCCTCACATCCGGGGGGCGGACTGAAGCTTTCTTT. Translating gives CASSLTSGGRTEAFF. The J gene is TRBJ1-1, the V gene TRBV5-4, with D maybe TRBD1 (6 bases). This CDR3 contains 15 residues. The germline V gene encodes CDR1 SGHNT and CDR2 YYREEE (reference sequence). The V gene lost 4 bases and the J gene lost 5 bases, with 18 bases spanning the gap.

V and J are TRBV10-1 and TRBJ2-3; 12 bases align to TRBD2. Losses at the gene ends were 4 bases for V and 0 bases for J; bases not matched to a gene: 2. The germline CDR1 and CDR2 sequences are WNHNN and SYGVQD (reference sequence). CDR3 length: 16 residues. CDR3 in DNA: TGCGCCAGCAGTGGTCTAGCGGGGGGGAGCACAGATACGCAGTATTTT. Translating it yields CASSGLAGGSTDTQYF.

This sequence joins TRBV6-1 and TRBJ2-3, with 8 positions matching TRBD2. V lost 1 base to trimming and J lost 4 bases; unmatched junction nucleotides: 4. The CDR3 length is 15 residues. The germline gives CDR1 MNHNS, CDR2 SASEGT. As DNA, the CDR3 is TGTGCCAGCAGTGAAGGCGGGGGGCCCTCAGATACGCAGTATTTT. Translated: CASSEGGGPSDTQYF.

This clone was picked up a small number of times. J is TRBJ2-1 and V is TRBV11-2, with a possible D match to TRBD2 (7 bases). The CDR3 totals 12 residues. The germline gives CDR1 SGHAT, CDR2 FQNNGV. V was pared by 7 bases and J by 8 bases, with 12 bases between. CDR3 in amino acids: CASKGGRHEQFF. In DNA form, the CDR3 reads TGTGCCAGCAAGGGGGGGCGGCATGAGCAGTTCTTC. The whole variable domain, remainder taken from reference TRBV11-2 and TRBJ2-1, is EAGVAQSPRYKIIEKRQSVAFWCNPISGHATLYWYQQILGQGPKLLIQFQNNGVVDDSQLPKDRFSAERLKGVDSTLKIQPAKLEDSAVYLCASKGGRHEQFFGPGTRLTVL.

The V call is TRBV18, the J call TRBJ2-6; no reliable D call. The CDR3 runs to 16 residues. Germline V gene data show CDR1 as KGHSH and CDR2 as LQKENI. Deletions cut 3 bases from V and 0 bases from J, with 9 bases between. CDR3 DNA: TGTGCCAGCTCACCTACACCATACTCTGGGGCCAACGTCCTGACTTTC. Protein sequence: CASSPTPYSGANVLTF.

The chain is built from TRBV4-1 and TRBJ1-1; 8 bases are a match to TRBD1. Germline V gene sequence: CDR1 MGHRA, CDR2 YSYEKL. The trim removed 4 bases at V and 5 bases at J, leaving 9 bases unmatched. The CDR3 runs 15 residues. CDR3 region: CASSLNRQGRTEAFF. The DNA for the CDR3 is TGCGCCAGCAGCCTCAACAGACAGGGGAGGACTGAAGCTTTCTTT.

This clone was detected once. This rearrangement joins TRBV10-3 to TRBJ1-1; no clear D. V was pared by 7 bases and J by 3 bases, with 18 bases between. Germline CDR1 and CDR2: ENHRY and SYGVKD. This CDR3 comprises 15 residues. Here the CDR3 reads CAIKRSGPTDTEAFF. The CDR3 coding sequence is TGTGCCATCAAGAGGAGCGGACCAACAGACACTGAAGCTTTCTTT.

CDR3 protein: CASGRRQGEIPHLPYSYNEQFF. The CDR3 bases are TGTGCTAGTGGCCGACGACAGGGGGAAATCCCTCACCTCCCCTACTCCTACAATGAGCAGTTCTTC. This chain links TRBV12-5 with TRBJ2-1, with 9 bases aligning to TRBD1. This CDR3 comprises 22 residues. Germline V gene lookup returns CDR1 LGHNT and CDR2 FRNRAP. The junction had 24 bases not matched to a gene; V was cut back by 6 bases and J by 0 bases.

V gene TRBV7-9 combines with J gene TRBJ1-2; tentatively, D is TRBD1 (6 bases). V lost 1 base and J lost 0, with 15 bases in between. CDR3 length: 17 residues. The germline gives CDR1 SEHNR, CDR2 FQNEAQ (reference sequence). The CDR3 spells CASSLGGGHCSNYGYTF. The CDR3 bases are TGTGCCAGCAGCTTAGGTGGGGGCCACTGCTCTAACTATGGCTACACCTTC.

This clone was counted a few times. Other nucleotide sequences in the sample specify the same CDR3. The chain couples TRBV7-9 to TRBJ2-7, with D possibly matching TRBD1 (5 bases). Germline assignment: CDR1 SEHNR and CDR2 FQNEAQ (reference sequence). The CDR3 sequence is 14 residues long. The V gene lost 2 bases and the J gene lost 0 bases, with 8 bases spanning the gap. CDR3 DNA: TGTGCCAGCAGCTTAACAGGTGACTCCTACGAGCAGTACTTC. Translated: CASSLTGDSYEQYF.

Written as DNA, the CDR3 is TGTGCCAGCAGCTTAGCTCAGGGGCTTGAGGAGACCCAGTACTTC. Protein sequence: CASSLAQGLEETQYF. The rearrangement uses TRBV11-2 and TRBJ2-5, with D tentatively TRBD1 (6 bases). The CDR3 runs to 15 residues. The V gene's germline CDR1 is SGHAT and CDR2 FQNNGV. Trimming left V 1 base short and J 5 bases short, with 14 bases between.

The rearrangement joins TRBV5-5 to TRBJ1-2; 11 positions agree with TRBD1. V lost 4 bases and J lost 6; bases outside the gene matches: 8. CDR3 length: 15 residues. CDR1 is SGHKS, CDR2 YYEKEE, per germline (reference sequence). The DNA of the CDR3 is TGTGCCAGCAGCAACGGGACAGGGGGGTCGAATGGCTACACCTTC. It encodes CASSNGTGGSNGYTF.

This clone was recorded once. The chain couples TRBV28 to TRBJ2-1; D remains ambiguous. Germline-derived CDR1 and CDR2 are MDHEN and SYDVKM. This CDR3 is built from 15 residues. The V and J ends lost 4 bases and 10 bases respectively, with 20 bases between them. The CDR3 sequence is CASSSASRRLVEQFF. The CDR3 bases are TGTGCCAGCAGTTCCGCGAGCCGTCGACTGGTCGAGCAGTTCTTC.

CDR3 in amino acids: CASGATGAPSEQYF. The CDR3 DNA reads TGTGCCAGCGGTGCTACAGGGGCACCTAGCGAGCAGTACTTC. The chain is built from TRBV2 and TRBJ2-7, with 7 positions matching TRBD1. The CDR3 runs to 14 residues. Losses at the gene ends were 8 bases for V and 6 bases for J; bases not matched to a gene: 13. Germline-derived CDR1 and CDR2 are SNHLY and FYNNEI.

The chain has TRBV19 and TRBJ2-5; 14 bases fit TRBD2. Germline V gene lookup returns CDR1 LNHDA and CDR2 SQIVND (reference sequence). The ends lost 5 bases at V and 2 bases at J; junction bases unmatched: 1. CDR3 length: 15 amino acids. DNA of the CDR3: TGTGCCAGTAGTGGACTAGCGGGGGGACAAGAGACCCAGTACTTC. This encodes CASSGLAGGQETQYF.

The V gene is TRBV5-1, the J gene TRBJ2-2, with 7 nucleotides matching TRBD2. Germline V gives CDR1 SGHRS, CDR2 YFSETQ. This CDR3 is 17 amino acids long. With V trimmed by 1 base and J by 6 bases, 12 bases remained unmatched. The CDR3, as DNA: TGCGCCAGCAGCTTGAAAGGGAGGGTAGCGTCCGCCGGGGAGCTGTTTTTT. Amino acid sequence: CASSLKGRVASAGELFF.

The genes are TRBV6-1 and TRBJ1-2; TRBD1 matches 7 bases. The CDR3 is 18 amino acids. Germline lookup yields CDR1 MNHNS and CDR2 SASEGT. V was pared by 4 bases and J by 1 base, with 15 bases of the junction left unmatched. The CDR3: CASSARWDRIVRNYGYTF. The DNA of the CDR3 is TGTGCCAGCAGTGCCAGATGGGACAGAATAGTCCGTAACTATGGCTACACCTTC.

The chain uses TRBV9 and TRBJ2-3, with 12 bases identical to TRBD1. The ends lost 3 bases at V and 2 bases at J; junction bases unmatched: 7. The CDR3 consists of 17 residues. Germline CDR1 SGDLS, CDR2 YYNGEE. The CDR3 coding sequence is TGTGCCAGCAGCGCCGGGGACAGGGGGCTGATCACAGATACGCAGTATTTT. The encoded protein is CASSAGDRGLITDTQYF.

The V call is TRBV30, the J call TRBJ1-5, with 8 nucleotides matching TRBD1. Germline values: CDR1 GTSNPN, CDR2 SVGIG (reference sequence). V dropped 2 bases and J dropped 2; count of bases not matched to a gene: 2. The CDR3 sequence is 14 residues long. CDR3 nucleotides: TGTGCCTGGAGTACGACAGGGGGCAATCAGCCCCAGCATTTT. Its translation is CAWSTTGGNQPQHF.